Each of the 13 T cell receptor beta chains below was sequenced from the same sample in a study of blood T cell repertoires in COVID-19. The protocol was immunoSEQ multiplex PCR, while the TCRdb copy is restricted to in-frame clones and leaves out a portion. Of a few hundred thousand clones in the sample, over 70% were seen once. Sequencing input: peripheral blood. These receptors came from a woman aged 70-85 years with acute or convalescent COVID-19.

This chain connects TRBV27 to TRBJ2-1; 12 bases fit TRBD2. The CDR3 spans 19 residues. Per the germline V gene, CDR1 is MNHEY and CDR2 is SMNVEV (reference sequence). With V trimmed by 2 bases and J by 5 bases, 13 bases remained unmatched. The CDR3 loop is CASSLRGKFWTSGDNEQFF. The CDR3 region has the DNA TGTGCCAGCAGTTTAAGGGGGAAATTCTGGACTAGCGGGGACAATGAGCAGTTCTTC.

The CDR3 loop reads CASSLREGSTQYF. CDR3 DNA sequence: TGTGCCAGCAGCTTACGGGAGGGGAGTACCCAGTACTTC. The rearrangement uses TRBV7-9 and TRBJ2-5; 8 bases map to TRBD2. The CDR3 runs to 13 residues. J gave up 8 bases and V 2 bases, and 4 bases lay outside the gene matches. Looked up from germline, CDR1 is SEHNR and CDR2 is FQNEAQ (reference sequence).

The CDR3 sequence is CAWREDRGRTQYF. DNA of the CDR3: TGTGCCTGGAGGGAGGACAGGGGAAGGACCCAGTACTTC. The J gene is TRBJ2-5, the V gene TRBV30; 9 bases are a match to TRBD1. The CDR3 loop spans 13 amino acids. The germline CDR1 and CDR2 sequences are GTSNPN and SVGIG (reference sequence). The trim removed 3 bases at V and 7 bases at J, leaving 6 bases unmatched.

This chain joins TRBV2 and TRBJ1-2, with TRBD1 as a possible D gene (6 bases). The CDR3 totals 15 residues. Germline V gene data show CDR1 as SNHLY and CDR2 as FYNNEI. V lost 2 bases, J lost 4 bases, and 14 bases lay in between. CDR3 in amino acids: CASSESGAQVYGYTF. DNA for the CDR3: TGTGCCAGCAGTGAATCAGGGGCGCAGGTCTATGGCTACACCTTC.

The chain carries TRBV7-2 and TRBJ1-1; no clear D. Looked up from germline, CDR1 is SGHTA and CDR2 is FQGNSA. With 1 base removed from V and 7 bases from J, the gap between germline ends came to 13 bases. The CDR3 totals 14 residues. The CDR3 nucleotides read TGTGCCAGCAGCTTAGTGGAGGGCCGTGGTGAAGCTTTCTTT. This sequence encodes CASSLVEGRGEAFF. The variable domain in full, with the rest retrieved from reference TRBV7-2 and TRBJ1-1, is GAGVSQSPSNKVTEKGKDVELRCDPISGHTALYWYRQSLGQGLEFLIYFQGNSAPDKSGLPSDRFSAERTGGSVSTLTIQRTQQEDSAVYLCASSLVEGRGEAFFGQGTRLTVV.

The gene calls are TRBV5-5 and TRBJ1-5, with D possibly TRBD1 on 5 matching bases. Trimming pared 3 bases from V and 1 base from J, leaving 8 bases between. The CDR3 spans 14 residues. Germline V gene lookup returns CDR1 SGHKS and CDR2 YYEKEE (reference sequence). The CDR3 reads CASSSGGSNQPQHF. In nucleotides, the CDR3 is TGTGCCAGCAGCTCCGGGGGGAGCAATCAGCCCCAGCATTTT.

The chain is built from TRBV24-1 and TRBJ2-2; D possibly corresponds to TRBD1 (5 bases). The CDR3 consists of 14 residues. The germline CDR1 and CDR2 sequences are KGHDR and SFDVKD. V lost 7 bases and J lost 4, with 12 bases in between. The CDR3 region has the DNA TGTGCCACCAGCAAAGACAGTACCACCGGGGAGCTGTTTTTT. Its translation: CATSKDSTTGELFF.

The sample holds a few counts of this clone. The gene calls are TRBV2 and TRBJ1-3, with D unresolved. This CDR3 is built from 14 residues. V lost 2 bases to trimming and J lost 0 bases, with 5 bases between them. The germline V gene has CDR1 SNHLY and CDR2 FYNNEI. CDR3 DNA sequence: TGTGCCAGCAGTGAATCGGTCTCTGGAAACACCATATATTTT. Its translation is CASSESVSGNTIYF.

The chain employs TRBV20-1 and TRBJ2-5, with D maybe TRBD2 (5 bases). The germline V gene encodes CDR1 DFQATT and CDR2 SNEGSKA (reference sequence). The CDR3 has 14 amino acids. The germline V and J ends were trimmed by 3 bases and 2 bases, with 13 bases remaining between them. The CDR3 DNA sequence: TGCAGTGCTAGTTATTCCTTAGCGCAAGAGACCCAGTACTTC. Its protein is CSASYSLAQETQYF.

This chain uses TRBV15 with TRBJ2-3; D not certain. The length of the CDR3 is 12 residues. V was clipped by 3 bases and J by 6 bases, with 7 bases between them. Germline assignment: CDR1 LNHNV and CDR2 YYDKDF (reference sequence). The chain's CDR3 is CATSSKLDTQYF. CDR3 sequence (DNA): TGTGCCACCAGCAGCAAGCTGGATACGCAGTATTTT.

This clone was seen once. The chain carries TRBV18 and TRBJ1-4; 7 bases align to TRBD1. CDR3 length equals 15 residues. CDR1 is KGHSH and CDR2 is LQKENI in the germline V gene. J gave up 7 bases and V 6 bases, and 11 bases lay outside the gene matches. CDR3: CASSRQGDNSEKLFF. The CDR3 coding sequence is TGTGCCAGCTCTCGACAGGGCGATAACAGTGAAAAACTGTTTTTT.

This clone has just a few counts. The J gene is TRBJ1-5, the V gene TRBV5-5, with TRBD1 matching 8 bases. After removal of 0 bases from V and 3 bases from J, the junction contained 5 bases not matched to a gene. The CDR3 consists of 16 residues. CDR1 and CDR2 (germline): SGHKS, YYEKEE (reference sequence). The CDR3 is CASSLAGQVTNQPQHF. In DNA, the CDR3 is TGTGCCAGCAGCTTGGCGGGACAGGTAACCAATCAGCCCCAGCATTTT.

This clone was observed once. V is TRBV18 and J is TRBJ2-7, with D maybe TRBD1 (6 bases). V gave up 6 bases and J gave up 4 bases, with 13 bases separating them. The CDR3 totals 13 residues. Germline V gene data show CDR1 as KGHSH and CDR2 as LQKENI. The chain's CDR3 is CASSPGTQYEQYF. The DNA of the CDR3 is TGTGCCAGCTCCCCCGGGACACAATACGAGCAGTACTTC.